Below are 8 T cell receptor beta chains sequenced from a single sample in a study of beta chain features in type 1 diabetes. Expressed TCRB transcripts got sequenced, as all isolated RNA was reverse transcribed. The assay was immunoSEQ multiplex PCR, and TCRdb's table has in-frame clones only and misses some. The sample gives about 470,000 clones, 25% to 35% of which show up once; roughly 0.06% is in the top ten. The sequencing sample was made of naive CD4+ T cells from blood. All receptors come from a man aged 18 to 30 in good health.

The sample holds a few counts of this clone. This CDR3 reads CASSQRQGFTDTQYF. In DNA form, the CDR3 reads TGCGCCAGCAGCCAACGACAGGGATTCACAGATACGCAGTATTTT. The chain recombines TRBV4-3 with TRBJ2-3; the match to TRBD1 covers 7 bases. The ends lost 2 bases at V and 2 bases at J; junction bases unmatched: 4. The CDR3 is 15 amino acids. The germline gives CDR1 LGHNA, CDR2 YSLEER.

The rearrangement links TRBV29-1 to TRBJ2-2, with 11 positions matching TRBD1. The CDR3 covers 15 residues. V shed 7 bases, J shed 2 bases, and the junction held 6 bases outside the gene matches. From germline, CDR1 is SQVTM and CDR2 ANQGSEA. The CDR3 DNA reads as TGCAGCGCCGGACAGGGGGCCAGTAACACCGGGGAGCTGTTTTTT. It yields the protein CSAGQGASNTGELFF.

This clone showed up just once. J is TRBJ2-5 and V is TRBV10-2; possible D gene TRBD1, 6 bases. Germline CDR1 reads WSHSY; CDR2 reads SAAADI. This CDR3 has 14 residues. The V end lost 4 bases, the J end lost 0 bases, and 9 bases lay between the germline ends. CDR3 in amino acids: CASSGTVYQETQYF. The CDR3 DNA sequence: TGCGCCAGCAGTGGGACAGTGTACCAAGAGACCCAGTACTTC.

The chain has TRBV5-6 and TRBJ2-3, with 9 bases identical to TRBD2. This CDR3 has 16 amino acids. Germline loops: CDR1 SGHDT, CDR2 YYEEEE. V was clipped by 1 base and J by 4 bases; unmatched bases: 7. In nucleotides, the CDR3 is TGTGCCAGCAGCTTGCTGCAAATAGCGGGAGCAGATACGCAGTATTTT. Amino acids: CASSLLQIAGADTQYF.

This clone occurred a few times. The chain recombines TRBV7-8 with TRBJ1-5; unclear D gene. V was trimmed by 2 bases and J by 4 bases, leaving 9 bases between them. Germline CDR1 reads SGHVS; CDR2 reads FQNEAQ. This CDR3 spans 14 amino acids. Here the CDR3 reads CASSLRQLNQPQHF. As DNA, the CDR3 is TGTGCCAGCAGCTTACGGCAGCTGAATCAGCCCCAGCATTTT.

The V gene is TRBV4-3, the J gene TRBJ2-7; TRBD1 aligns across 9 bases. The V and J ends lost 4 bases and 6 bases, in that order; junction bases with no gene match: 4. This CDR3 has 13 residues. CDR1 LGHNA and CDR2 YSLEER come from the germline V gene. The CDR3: CASSPRTGVEQYF. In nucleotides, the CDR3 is TGCGCCAGCAGCCCCAGGACAGGGGTCGAGCAGTACTTC.

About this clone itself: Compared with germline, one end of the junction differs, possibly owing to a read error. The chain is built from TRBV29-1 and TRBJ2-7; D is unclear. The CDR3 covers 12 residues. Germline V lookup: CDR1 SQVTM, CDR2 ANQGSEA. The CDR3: CSVEDSSYEQCF. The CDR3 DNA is TGCAGCGTTGAAGATTCCTCCTACGAGCAGTGCTTC.

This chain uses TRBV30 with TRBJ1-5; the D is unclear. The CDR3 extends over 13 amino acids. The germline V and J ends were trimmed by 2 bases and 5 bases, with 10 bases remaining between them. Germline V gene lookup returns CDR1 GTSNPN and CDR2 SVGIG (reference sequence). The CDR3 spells CAWSTAFDQPQHF. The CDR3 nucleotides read TGTGCCTGGAGTACTGCGTTCGATCAGCCCCAGCATTTT.